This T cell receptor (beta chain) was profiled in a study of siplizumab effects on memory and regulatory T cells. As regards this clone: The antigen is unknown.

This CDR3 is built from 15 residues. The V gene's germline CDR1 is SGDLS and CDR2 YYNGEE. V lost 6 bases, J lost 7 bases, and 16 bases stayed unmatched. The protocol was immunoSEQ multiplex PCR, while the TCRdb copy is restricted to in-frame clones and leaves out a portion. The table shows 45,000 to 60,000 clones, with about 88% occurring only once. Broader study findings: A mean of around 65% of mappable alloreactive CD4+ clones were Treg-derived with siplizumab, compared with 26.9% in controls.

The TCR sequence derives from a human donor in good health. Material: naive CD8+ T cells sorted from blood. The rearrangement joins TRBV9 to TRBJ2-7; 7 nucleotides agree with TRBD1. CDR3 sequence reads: CASNPQGSPVGEQYF. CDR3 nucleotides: TGTGCCAGCAACCCACAGGGGTCCCCAGTTGGGGAGCAGTACTTC.